The text below deals with one T cell receptor beta chain. Its specificity is not known. The hyperthyroidism patients had a new diagnosis of under 2 months' duration and were aged 18 to 65. This record comes from a study of Graves' ophthalmopathy and Graves' hyperthyroidism. Study as a whole: Before any treatment was given, at initial diagnosis, peripheral blood was collected. General study findings and limits: Blood also contained most of the expanded thyroid clonotypes above 0.001 frequency.

From RNA, the CDR3 regions of TCR beta chains were amplified and sequenced. RT-PCR in the first round used HTBI primers; a second-round multiplex PCR followed. MiXCR, run by TCRdb on the multiplex PCR reads, gives a single entry per CDR3 protein. The sample includes about 390,000 distinct CDR3 sequences, 15% of them seen just once. V trimming: 5 bases; J trimming: 10 bases; junction bases outside the gene matches: 12. This CDR3 spans 15 amino acids. The germline gives CDR1 SGHNT, CDR2 YENEEA. V gene TRBV11-3 combines with J gene TRBJ1-1; 11 bases are shared with TRBD1. Sample: peripheral blood. The sequence came from a woman aged 18-30 years with stable Graves' hyperthyroidism. The CDR3: CASSTPGQGVGGAFF. As DNA, the CDR3 is TGTGCCAGCAGCACCCCGGGACAGGGGGTGGGGGGAGCTTTCTTT.